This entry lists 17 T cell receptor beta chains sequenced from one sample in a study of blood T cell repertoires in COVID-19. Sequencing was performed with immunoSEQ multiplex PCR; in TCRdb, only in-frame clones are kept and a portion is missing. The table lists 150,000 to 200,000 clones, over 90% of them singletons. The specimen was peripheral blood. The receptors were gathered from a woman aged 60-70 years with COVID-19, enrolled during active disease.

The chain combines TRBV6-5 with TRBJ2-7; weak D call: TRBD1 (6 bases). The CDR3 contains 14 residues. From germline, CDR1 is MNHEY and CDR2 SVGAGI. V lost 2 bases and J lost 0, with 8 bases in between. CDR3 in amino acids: CASSYRDNSYEQYF. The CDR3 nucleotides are TGTGCCAGCAGTTACCGGGACAACTCCTACGAGCAGTACTTC.

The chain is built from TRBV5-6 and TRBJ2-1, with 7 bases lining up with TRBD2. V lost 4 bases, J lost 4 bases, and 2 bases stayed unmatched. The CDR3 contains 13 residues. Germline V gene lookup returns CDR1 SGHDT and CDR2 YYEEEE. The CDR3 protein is CASSPGGYNEQFF. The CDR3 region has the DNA TGTGCCAGCAGCCCCGGGGGGTACAATGAGCAGTTCTTC.

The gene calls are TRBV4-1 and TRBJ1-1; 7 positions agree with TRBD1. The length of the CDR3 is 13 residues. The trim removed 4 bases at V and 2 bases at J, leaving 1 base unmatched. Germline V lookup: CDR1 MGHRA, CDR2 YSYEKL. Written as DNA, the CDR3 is TGCGCCAGCAGCCGGGACAGTAACACTGAAGCTTTCTTT. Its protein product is CASSRDSNTEAFF.

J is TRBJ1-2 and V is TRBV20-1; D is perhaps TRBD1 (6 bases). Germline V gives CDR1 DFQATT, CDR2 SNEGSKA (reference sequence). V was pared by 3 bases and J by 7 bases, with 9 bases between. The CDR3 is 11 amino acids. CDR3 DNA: TGCAGTGCTAGGTCAGGGGCTGGCTACACCTTC. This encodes CSARSGAGYTF.

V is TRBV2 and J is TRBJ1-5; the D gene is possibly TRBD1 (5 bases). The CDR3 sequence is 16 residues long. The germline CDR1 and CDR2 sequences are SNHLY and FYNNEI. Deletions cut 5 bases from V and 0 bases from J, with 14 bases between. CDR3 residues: CASSPPGHNSNQPQHF. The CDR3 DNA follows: TGTGCCAGCAGTCCACCCGGACACAATAGCAATCAGCCCCAGCATTTT.

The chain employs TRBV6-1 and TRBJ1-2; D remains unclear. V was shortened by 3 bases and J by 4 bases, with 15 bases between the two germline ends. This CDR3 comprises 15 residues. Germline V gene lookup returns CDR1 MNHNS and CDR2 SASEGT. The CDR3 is CASSEGRPGSYGYTF. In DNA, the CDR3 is TGTGCCAGCAGTGAGGGCCGCCCAGGTTCCTATGGCTACACCTTC.

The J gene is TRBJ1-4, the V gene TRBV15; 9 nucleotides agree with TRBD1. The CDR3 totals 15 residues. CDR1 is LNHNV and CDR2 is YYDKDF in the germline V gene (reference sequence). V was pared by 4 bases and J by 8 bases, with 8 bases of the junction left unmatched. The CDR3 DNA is TGTGCCACCAGCATGGGGGGACAGGGAGGGGAAAAACTGTTTTTT. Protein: CATSMGGQGGEKLFF.

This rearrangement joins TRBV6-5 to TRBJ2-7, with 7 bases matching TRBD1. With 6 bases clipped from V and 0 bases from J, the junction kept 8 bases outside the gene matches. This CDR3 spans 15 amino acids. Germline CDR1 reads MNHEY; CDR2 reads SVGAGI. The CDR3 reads CASSLIQGVSYEQYF. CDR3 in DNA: TGTGCCAGCAGCCTGATCCAGGGGGTCTCCTACGAGCAGTACTTC.

The CDR3 sequence: CASSFGPGMGTGNYEQYF. The CDR3 DNA follows: TGTGCCAGCAGTTTTGGGCCGGGGATGGGGACAGGGAACTACGAGCAGTACTTC. The rearrangement joins TRBV2 to TRBJ2-7, with TRBD1 identical over 9 bases. Looked up from germline, CDR1 is SNHLY and CDR2 is FYNNEI. The CDR3 spans 18 residues. Trimming cost V 5 bases and J 3 bases; bases outside gene matches: 17.

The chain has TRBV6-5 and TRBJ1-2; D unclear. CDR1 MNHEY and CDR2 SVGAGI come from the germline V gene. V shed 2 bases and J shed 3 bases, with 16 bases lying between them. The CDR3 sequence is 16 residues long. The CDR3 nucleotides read TGTGCCAGCAGTTACGGGAGTCGAGCTCTGTACTATGGCTACACCTTC. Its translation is CASSYGSRALYYGYTF.

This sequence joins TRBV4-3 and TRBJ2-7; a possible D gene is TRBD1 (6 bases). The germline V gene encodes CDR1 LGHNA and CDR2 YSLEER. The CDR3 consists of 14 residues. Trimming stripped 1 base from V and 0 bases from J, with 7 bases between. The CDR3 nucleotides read TGCGCCAGCAGCCAAGGACAGGCCTCCTACGAGCAGTACTTC. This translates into CASSQGQASYEQYF.

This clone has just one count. The CDR3 sequence is CASSLGGERGTEAFF. In DNA form, the CDR3 reads TGTGCCAGCAGCTTGGGGGGGGAACGCGGCACTGAAGCTTTCTTT. The genes are TRBV5-4 and TRBJ1-1, with D tentatively TRBD1 (5 bases). This CDR3 contains 15 residues. Germline CDR1 and CDR2: SGHNT and YYREEE (reference sequence). V was shortened by 0 bases and J by 4 bases, with 13 bases between the two germline ends.

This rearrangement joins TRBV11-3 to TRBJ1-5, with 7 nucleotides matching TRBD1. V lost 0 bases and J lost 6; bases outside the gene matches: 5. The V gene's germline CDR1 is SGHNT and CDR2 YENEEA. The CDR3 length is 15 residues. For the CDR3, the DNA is TGTGCCAGCAGCTTAGATGGCGCAGGGGGTCAGCCCCAGCATTTT. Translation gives CASSLDGAGGQPQHF. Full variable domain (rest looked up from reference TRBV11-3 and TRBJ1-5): EAGVVQSPRYKIIEKKQPVAFWCNPISGHNTLYWYLQNLGQGPELLIRYENEEAVDDSQLPKDRFSAERLKGVDSTLKIQPAELGDSAVYLCASSLDGAGGQPQHFGDGTRLSIL.

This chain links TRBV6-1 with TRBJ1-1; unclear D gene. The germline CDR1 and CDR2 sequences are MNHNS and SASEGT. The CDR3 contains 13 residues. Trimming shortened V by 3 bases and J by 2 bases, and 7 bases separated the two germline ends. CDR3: CASSERANTEAFF. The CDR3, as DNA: TGTGCCAGCAGTGAGAGGGCCAACACTGAAGCTTTCTTT.

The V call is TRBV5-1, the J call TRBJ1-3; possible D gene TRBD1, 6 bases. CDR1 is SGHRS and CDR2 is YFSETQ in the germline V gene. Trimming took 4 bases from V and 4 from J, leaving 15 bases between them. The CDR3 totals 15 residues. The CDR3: CASSVQGYVGNTIYF. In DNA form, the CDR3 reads TGCGCCAGCAGCGTACAGGGCTACGTCGGAAACACCATATATTTT.

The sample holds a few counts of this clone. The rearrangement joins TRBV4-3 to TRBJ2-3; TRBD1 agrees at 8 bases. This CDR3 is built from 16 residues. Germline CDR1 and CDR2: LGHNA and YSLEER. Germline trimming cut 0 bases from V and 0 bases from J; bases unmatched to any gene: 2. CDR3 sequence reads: CASSQETGVSTDTQYF. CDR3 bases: TGCGCCAGCAGCCAAGAGACAGGGGTGAGCACAGATACGCAGTATTTT.

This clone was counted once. CDR3 region: CASSETGVYGYTF. CDR3 nucleotide sequence: TGTGCCAGCAGTGAAACAGGGGTCTATGGCTACACCTTC. This chain connects TRBV2 to TRBJ1-2, with 7 bases aligning to TRBD1. The CDR3 spans 13 residues. Germline trimming cut 2 bases from V and 4 bases from J; bases unmatched to any gene: 1. Germline V CDR1 and CDR2: SNHLY, FYNNEI.